What follows describes a single TCR beta chain. This specimen belongs to a study of blood T cell repertoires in COVID-19. Sequencing used immunoSEQ multiplex PCR; TCRdb keeps in-frame clones, though not all of them. Found here are 200,000 to 300,000 clones, roughly 80% of them singletons; the top ten hold roughly an eighth. CDR3 length: 16 amino acids. The V gene's germline CDR1 is SGDLS and CDR2 YYNGEE. V was pared by 2 bases and J by 1 base, with 3 bases of the junction left unmatched. Sequencing input: peripheral blood. V gene TRBV9 combines with J gene TRBJ2-2, with TRBD1 matching 9 bases. The sequence derives from a woman aged 60-70 years with active or convalescent COVID-19. CDR3 sequence (DNA): TGTGCCAGCAGCGTGGGGACAGGGAGGAACACCGGGGAGCTGTTTTTT. Protein sequence: CASSVGTGRNTGELFF.